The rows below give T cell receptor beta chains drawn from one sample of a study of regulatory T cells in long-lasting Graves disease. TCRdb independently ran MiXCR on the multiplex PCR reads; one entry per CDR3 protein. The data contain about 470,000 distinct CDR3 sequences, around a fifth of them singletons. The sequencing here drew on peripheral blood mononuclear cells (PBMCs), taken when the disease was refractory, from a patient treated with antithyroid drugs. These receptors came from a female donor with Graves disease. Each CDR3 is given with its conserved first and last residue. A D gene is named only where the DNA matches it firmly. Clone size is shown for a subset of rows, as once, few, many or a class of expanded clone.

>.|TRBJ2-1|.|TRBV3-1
CASSQDAIVFEQFF
TGTGCCAGCAGCCAAGATGCTATAGTATTCGAGCAGTTCTTC
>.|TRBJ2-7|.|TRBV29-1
CSYRDGTYEQYF
TGCAGCTACCGGGACGGAACCTACGAGCAGTACTTC
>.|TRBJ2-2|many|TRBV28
CASIQGTNTGELFF
TGTGCCAGTATACAGGGGACTAACACCGGGGAGCTGTTTTTT
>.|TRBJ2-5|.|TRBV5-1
CASSPYVIRTEETQYF
TGCGCCAGCAGCCCCTACGTAATAAGAACCGAAGAGACCCAGTACTTC
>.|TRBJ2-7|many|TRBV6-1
CASRPARYEQYF
TGTGCCAGCAGACCCGCCAGATACGAGCAGTACTTC
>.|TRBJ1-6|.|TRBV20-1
CSATEFGNSPLHF
TGCAGTGCTACGGAATTTGGGAATTCACCCCTCCACTTT
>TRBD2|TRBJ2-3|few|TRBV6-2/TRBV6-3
CASSYTTGTISTDTQYF
TGTGCCAGCAGTTACACGACCGGGACTATTAGCACAGATACGCAGTATTTT
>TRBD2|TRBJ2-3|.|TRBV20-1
CSVFVRSWEGRTDTQYF
TGCAGTGTATTTGTTCGGTCGTGGGAGGGCCGCACAGATACGCAGTATTTT
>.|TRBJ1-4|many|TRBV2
CASITSTNEKLFF
TGTGCCAGCATCACATCAACTAATGAAAAACTGTTTTTT
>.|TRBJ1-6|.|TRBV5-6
CASSSGGSPLHF
TGTGCCAGCAGCTCCGGCGGTTCACCCCTCCACTTT
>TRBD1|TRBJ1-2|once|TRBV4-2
CASSEARGEYGYTF
TGTGCCAGCAGCGAGGCCAGGGGGGAATATGGCTACACCTTC
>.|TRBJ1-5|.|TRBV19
CASNTYNQPQHF
TGTGCCAGTAATACCTACAATCAGCCCCAGCATTTT
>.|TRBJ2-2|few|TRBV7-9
CAITGLTVGELFF
TGTGCCATTACCGGACTAACGGTCGGGGAGCTGTTTTTT
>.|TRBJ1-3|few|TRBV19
CASTRNSGNTIYF
TGTGCCAGTACACGGAACTCTGGAAACACCATATATTTT
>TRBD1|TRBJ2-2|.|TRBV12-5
CASGPGTVNTGELSF
TGTGCTAGTGGTCCCGGGACAGTTAACACCGGGGAGCTGTCTTTT
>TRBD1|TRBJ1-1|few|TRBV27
CASSSPGTGQYTEAFF
TGTGCCAGCAGTTCGCCCGGGACAGGGCAGTACACTGAAGCTTTCTTT
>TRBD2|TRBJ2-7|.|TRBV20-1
CSARGWTSGTDVYEQYF
TGCAGTGCTAGAGGGTGGACTAGCGGGACAGATGTGTACGAGCAGTACTTC
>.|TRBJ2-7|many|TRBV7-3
CASSLQAGDYEQYF
TGTGCCAGCAGCTTACAGGCAGGGGACTACGAGCAGTACTTC
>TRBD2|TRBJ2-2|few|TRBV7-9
CASSSGLAGGNTGELFF
TGTGCCAGCAGCTCCGGACTAGCGGGGGGTAACACCGGGGAGCTGTTTTTT
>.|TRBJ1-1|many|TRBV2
CASKGVSLDTEAFF
TGTGCCAGCAAGGGGGTGTCACTGGACACTGAAGCTTTCTTT
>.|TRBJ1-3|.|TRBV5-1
CASNRGESGNTIYF
TGCGCCAGCAACCGGGGGGAGTCTGGAAACACCATATATTTT
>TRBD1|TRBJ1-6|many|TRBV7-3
CASSHTGGAPFGALHF
TGTGCCAGCAGCCATACAGGGGGCGCACCTTTTGGGGCCCTCCACTTT
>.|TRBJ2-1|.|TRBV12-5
CASGLQHLDGPSSYNEQFF
TGTGCTAGTGGTTTGCAACACCTAGACGGCCCCAGCTCCTACAATGAGCAGTTCTTC
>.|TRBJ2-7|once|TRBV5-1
CASSTTPLGPSRAEQYF
TGCGCCAGCAGCACAACCCCTCTCGGGCCGTCTAGAGCCGAGCAGTACTTC
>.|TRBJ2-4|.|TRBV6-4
CASSSQEVPRENIQYF
TGTGCCAGCAGCAGTCAGGAAGTGCCTCGCGAAAACATTCAGTACTTC
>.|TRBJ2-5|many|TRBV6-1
CARTKRTDQETQYF
TGTGCCAGGACTAAACGGACAGACCAAGAGACCCAGTACTTC
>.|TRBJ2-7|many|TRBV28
CASSPGSAGAYEQYF
TGTGCCAGCAGTCCCGGGTCGGCAGGCGCCTACGAGCAGTACTTC
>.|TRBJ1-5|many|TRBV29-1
CSVVGADSNQPQHF
TGCAGCGTTGTTGGGGCGGATAGCAATCAGCCCCAGCATTTT
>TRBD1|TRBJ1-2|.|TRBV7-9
CASSSGTGLRDGYTF
TGTGCCAGCAGCTCCGGGACAGGGTTAAGAGATGGCTACACCTTC
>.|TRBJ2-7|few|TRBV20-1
CSARGTFDEQYF
TGCAGTGCTAGGGGGACATTCGACGAGCAGTACTTC
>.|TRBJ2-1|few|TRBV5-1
CASSLAFDEQFF
TGCGCCAGCAGCTTGGCCTTTGATGAGCAGTTCTTC
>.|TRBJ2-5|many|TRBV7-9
CASSLGTRAETQYF
TGTGCCAGCAGCTTAGGGACAAGAGCCGAGACCCAGTACTTC
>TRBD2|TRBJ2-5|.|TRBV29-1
CSVGFRLAVTKETQYF
TGCAGCGTTGGGTTCCGGCTAGCGGTTACAAAAGAGACCCAGTACTTC
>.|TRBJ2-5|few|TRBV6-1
CASSPSLGPQETQYF
TGTGCCAGCAGTCCCAGTCTTGGGCCACAAGAGACCCAGTACTTC
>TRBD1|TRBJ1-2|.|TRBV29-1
CSVERQGDGYTF
TGCAGCGTTGAAAGACAGGGGGATGGCTACACCTTC
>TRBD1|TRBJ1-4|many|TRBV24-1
CATSAGQDAKLFF
TGTGCCACCAGTGCTGGACAGGACGCAAAACTGTTTTTT
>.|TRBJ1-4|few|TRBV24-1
CATSDLKDEKLFF
TGTGCCACCAGTGATTTGAAGGATGAAAAACTGTTTTTT
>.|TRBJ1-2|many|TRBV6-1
CAILGSLPLGGYTF
TGTGCCATCCTGGGGAGCCTCCCGCTCGGCGGCTACACCTTC
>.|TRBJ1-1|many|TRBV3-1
CASSPWPSTEAFF
TGTGCCAGCAGCCCCTGGCCTAGCACTGAAGCTTTCTTT
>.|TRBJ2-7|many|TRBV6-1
CASSAHSSYEQYF
TGTGCCAGCAGCGCACATAGCTCCTACGAGCAGTACTTC
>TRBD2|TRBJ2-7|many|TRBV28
CASSFVAGEAYEQYF
TGTGCCAGCAGTTTTGTAGCGGGAGAGGCCTACGAGCAGTACTTC